The 13 T cell receptor beta chains presented below share a single source sample, sequenced in a study of blood T cell repertoires in COVID-19. This table comes from immunoSEQ multiplex PCR, and its TCRdb copy is limited to in-frame clones, with some not included. The sample lists about 49,000 clones; more than 85% were seen once. Sample: peripheral blood. The source of these receptors is a man aged 35 to 55 with active COVID-19.

The chain combines TRBV27 with TRBJ2-7, with TRBD2 matching over 10 bases. The V gene end was trimmed by 6 bases and the J gene end by 1 base; junction bases not matched to a gene: 6. From germline, CDR1 is MNHEY and CDR2 SMNVEV (reference sequence). The CDR3 consists of 15 residues. CDR3 sequence reads: CASRPRTSGSYEQYF. DNA of the CDR3: TGTGCCAGCAGGCCAAGGACTAGCGGATCCTACGAGCAGTACTTC.

The chain couples TRBV9 to TRBJ2-7, with D perhaps TRBD2 (6 bases). The CDR3 totals 14 residues. Germline values: CDR1 SGDLS, CDR2 YYNGEE. V shed 2 bases and J shed 2 bases, with 11 bases lying between them. The CDR3 loop is CASSVEREPYEQYF. CDR3 coding DNA: TGTGCCAGCAGCGTTGAACGGGAGCCCTACGAGCAGTACTTC.

The V call is TRBV7-3, the J call TRBJ2-1, with 7 bases that match TRBD2. J gave up 0 bases and V 1 base, and 0 bases lay outside the gene matches. Per the germline V gene, CDR1 is SGHTA and CDR2 is FQGTGA. CDR3 length: 15 amino acids. The CDR3 coding sequence is TGTGCCAGCAGCTTAAGCGGGAGCTCCTACAATGAGCAGTTCTTC. Translation gives CASSLSGSSYNEQFF.

The DNA for the CDR3 is TGTGCCAGCAGCCGAGGAGGGGCATGGGATTCACCCCTCCACTTT. Amino acids: CASSRGGAWDSPLHF. V and J are TRBV3-1 (or the pseudogene TRBV3-2) and TRBJ1-6, with TRBD1 as a possible D gene (5 bases). The CDR3 is 15 amino acids. Germline V CDR1 and CDR2: LGHDT, YNNKEL (reference sequence). V dropped 4 bases and J dropped 8 bases, with 15 bases sitting between them.

This chain links TRBV15 with TRBJ2-7; possible D gene TRBD2, 5 bases. CDR1 is LNHNV and CDR2 is YYDKDF in the germline V gene (reference sequence). The length of the CDR3 is 14 residues. V gave up 1 base and J gave up 8 bases, with 15 bases separating them. CDR3 residues: CATSRGRQADQQYF. For the CDR3, the DNA is TGTGCCACCAGCAGAGGGAGGCAGGCCGACCAGCAGTACTTC.

This chain links TRBV29-1 with TRBJ2-5; the match to TRBD2 covers 8 bases. Trimming took 7 bases from V and 3 from J; bases not matched to a gene: 13. The CDR3 covers 15 residues. The germline V gene has CDR1 SQVTM and CDR2 ANQGSEA. The CDR3 DNA sequence: TGCAGCGGGGGGCTAGCGGGTGAGAGTAAAGAGACCCAGTACTTC. Translated: CSGGLAGESKETQYF.

The chain joins TRBV13 to TRBJ2-1, with D maybe TRBD2 (5 bases). In germline, CDR1 is PRHDT, CDR2 FYEKMQ (reference sequence). There are 12 residues in the CDR3. Trimming removed 6 bases at V and 8 bases at J, with 11 bases between. CDR3 protein: CASSQLGYEQFF. DNA of the CDR3: TGTGCCAGCAGTCAACTAGGGTATGAGCAGTTCTTC. Full variable domain (rest looked up from reference TRBV13 and TRBJ2-1): AAGVIQSPRHLIKEKRETATLKCYPIPRHDTVYWYQQGPGQDPQFLISFYEKMQSDKGSIPDRFSAQQFSDYHSELNMSSLELGDSALYFCASSQLGYEQFFGPGTRLTVL.

This chain links TRBV5-1 with TRBJ2-3; 7 nucleotides agree with TRBD2. This CDR3 comprises 15 residues. V shed 0 bases, J shed 6 bases, and the junction held 7 bases outside the gene matches. In germline, CDR1 is SGHRS, CDR2 YFSETQ. The CDR3 here is CASSLGLAQGDTQYF. Written as DNA, the CDR3 is TGCGCCAGCAGCTTGGGACTAGCCCAAGGGGATACGCAGTATTTT. Full variable domain (remainder filled in from reference TRBV5-1 and TRBJ2-3): KAGVTQTPRYLIKTRGQQVTLSCSPISGHRSVSWYQQTPGQGLQFLFEYFSETQRNKGNFPGRFSGRQFSNSRSEMNVSTLELGDSALYLCASSLGLAQGDTQYFGPGTRLTVL.

The chain combines TRBV30 with TRBJ1-3; 7 bases match TRBD1. The J segment lost 2 bases and the V segment lost 2 bases, leaving 6 bases of the junction unmatched. CDR3 length: 15 residues. CDR1 GTSNPN and CDR2 SVGIG come from the germline V gene (reference sequence). CDR3 region: CAWSKTGSPGNTIYF. The CDR3, as DNA: TGTGCCTGGAGTAAGACAGGGTCTCCTGGAAACACCATATATTTT. The variable domain in full, with the rest retrieved from reference TRBV30 and TRBJ1-3, is SQTIHQWPATLVQPVGSPLSLECTVEGTSNPNLYWYRQAAGRGLQLLFYSVGIGQISSEVPQNLSASRPQDRQFILSSKKLLLSDSGFYLCAWSKTGSPGNTIYFGEGSWLTVV.

J is TRBJ2-7 and V is TRBV6-1, with D maybe TRBD2 (5 bases). Germline lookup yields CDR1 MNHNS and CDR2 SASEGT. The ends were cut back, 2 bases at V and 7 bases at J, with 15 bases in the middle. The CDR3 length is 14 residues. As DNA, the CDR3 is TGTGCCAGCAGTGAAACTGAGGCAACGGGAGAGCAGTACTTC. This translates into CASSETEATGEQYF.

This rearrangement joins TRBV25-1 to TRBJ1-2; D gene uncertain. The CDR3 sequence is 13 residues long. With 1 base removed from V and 4 bases from J, the gap between germline ends came to 7 bases. Looked up from germline, CDR1 is MGHDK and CDR2 is SYGVNS. The CDR3 here is CASSELNSYGYTF. The CDR3 coding sequence is TGTGCCAGCAGTGAATTAAACAGCTATGGCTACACCTTC.

The rearrangement uses TRBV19 and TRBJ2-2, with 12 bases matching TRBD2. Germline lookup yields CDR1 LNHDA and CDR2 SQIVND (reference sequence). Unmatched junction bases numbered 6, after V lost 5 bases and J lost 5 bases. This CDR3 comprises 16 residues. CDR3 DNA: TGTGCCAGTAGTTCTAGCGGGAGGGCCGGGACCGGGGAGCTGTTTTTT. Translated: CASSSSGRAGTGELFF.

V usage is TRBV25-1 and J usage is TRBJ2-1; D may be TRBD1 (7 bases). The CDR3 runs 16 residues. Germline-derived CDR1 and CDR2 are MGHDK and SYGVNS. With 1 base removed from V and 5 bases from J, the gap between germline ends came to 15 bases. Here the CDR3 reads CASSEFFRGTDNEQFF. CDR3 DNA sequence: TGTGCCAGCAGTGAATTTTTTCGGGGGACAGACAATGAGCAGTTCTTC.